A single sample gave rise to the 5 T cell receptor beta chains below, sequenced in a study of cytomegalovirus exposure and HLA in healthy donors. PCR used 60 Vbeta primers and 13 Jbeta primers. TCRdb's table, derived via immunoSEQ multiplex PCR, lists solely in-frame clones and lacks some. The sample has 100,000 to 150,000 clones, 65% to 90% seen once. The sequencing sample was made of PBMCs. These receptors came from a woman aged 18 to 35 in good health and CMV-seropositive.

The chain couples TRBV4-1 to TRBJ1-1, with 8 bases lining up with TRBD1. CDR3 length equals 16 residues. Trimming at V came to 1 base and at J to 3 bases, leaving 7 bases not matched to a gene. The V gene's germline CDR1 is MGHRA and CDR2 YSYEKL. The CDR3 loop reads CASSQGHRGLDTEAFF. CDR3 sequence (DNA): TGCGCCAGCAGCCAAGGGCACAGGGGGTTGGACACTGAAGCTTTCTTT.

The V gene is TRBV7-9, the J gene TRBJ1-5, with D tentatively TRBD1 (5 bases). Trimming pared 4 bases from V and 2 bases from J, leaving 15 bases between. Germline CDR1 is SEHNR and CDR2 is FQNEAQ (reference sequence). The CDR3 consists of 16 residues. CDR3: CASSSTAREGNQPQHF. For the CDR3, the DNA is TGTGCCAGCAGCTCCACCGCCAGGGAGGGCAATCAGCCCCAGCATTTT.

The table lists this clone with a few counts. Written as DNA, the CDR3 is TGTGCCAGCACCCAGGGGGGATGGGGCGGGACCCAGTACTTC. Amino acids: CASTQGGWGGTQYF. The J gene is TRBJ2-5, the V gene TRBV7-2, with D perhaps TRBD1 (7 bases). The CDR3 sequence is 14 residues long. Germline loops: CDR1 SGHTA, CDR2 FQGNSA. With 7 bases removed from V and 7 bases from J, the gap between germline ends came to 19 bases.

The chain has TRBV11-3 and TRBJ2-3; tentative D call: TRBD1 (5 bases). This CDR3 region has 12 residues. Germline V gene lookup returns CDR1 SGHNT and CDR2 YENEEA. The V end was cut by 4 bases, the J end by 10 bases, with 12 bases between. CDR3 region: CASSSEGASQYF. CDR3 DNA: TGTGCCAGCAGCTCAGAAGGGGCCTCGCAGTATTTT.

This chain links TRBV27 with TRBJ2-3; D perhaps matches TRBD2 (5 bases). The CDR3 is 15 residues long. Trimming left V 0 bases short and J 5 bases short, with 12 bases between. Per the germline V gene, CDR1 is MNHEY and CDR2 is SMNVEV (reference sequence). CDR3 loop: CASSLSGGLGDTQYF. CDR3 sequence (DNA): TGTGCCAGCAGTTTATCGGGCGGGCTTGGAGATACGCAGTATTTT.